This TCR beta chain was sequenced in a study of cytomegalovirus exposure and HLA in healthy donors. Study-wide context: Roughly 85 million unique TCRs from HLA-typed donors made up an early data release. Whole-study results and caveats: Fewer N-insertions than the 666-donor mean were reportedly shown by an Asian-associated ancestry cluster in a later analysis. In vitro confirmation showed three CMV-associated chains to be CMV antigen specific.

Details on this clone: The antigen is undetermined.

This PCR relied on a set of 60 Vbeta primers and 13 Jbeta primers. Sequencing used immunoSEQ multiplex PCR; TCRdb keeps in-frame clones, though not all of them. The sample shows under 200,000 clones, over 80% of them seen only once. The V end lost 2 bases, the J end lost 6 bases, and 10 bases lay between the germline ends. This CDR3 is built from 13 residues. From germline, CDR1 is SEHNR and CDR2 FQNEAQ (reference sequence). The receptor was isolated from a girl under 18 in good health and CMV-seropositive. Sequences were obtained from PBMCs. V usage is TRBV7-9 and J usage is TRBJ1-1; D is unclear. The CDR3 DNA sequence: TGTGCCAGCAGCTTAAGGAGGCAGGCTGAAGCTTTCTTT. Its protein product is CASSLRRQAEAFF. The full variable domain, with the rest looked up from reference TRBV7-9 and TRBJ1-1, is DTGVSQNPRHKITKRGQNVTFRCDPISEHNRLYWYRQTLGQGPEFLTYFQNEAQLEKSRLLSDRFSAERPKGSFSTLEIQRTEQGDSAMYLCASSLRRQAEAFFGQGTRLTVV.